The TCR beta chain described here comes from a study of Graves' ophthalmopathy and Graves' hyperthyroidism. This clonotype came up many times. With V trimmed by 8 bases and J by 5 bases, 5 bases remained unmatched. CDR1 and CDR2 from the germline V gene are MNHNY and SVGAGI (reference sequence). The CDR3 totals 13 residues. As the template, RNA transcripts were used to amplify TCR beta CDR3 regions. HTBI primers were employed in first-round RT-PCR, then a second-round multiplex PCR followed. TCRdb independently ran MiXCR on the multiplex PCR reads; one entry per CDR3 protein. Found here are around 170,000 distinct CDR3 sequences, 30% to 45% of them singletons; the top ten hold around 5.8%. For donors with ophthalmopathy, the disease showed moderate-to-severe activity, reached CAS ≥3 and NOSPECS ≥4, and had lasted under 3 months. The diagnostic workup employed clinical symptoms, serum thyroxine, TRAb, thyroid ultrasound and orbital computed tomography. PBMCs came from over 9.5 ml of fresh peripheral blood.

This chain uses TRBV6-6 with TRBJ1-5, with 8 bases that match TRBD1. Sequencing input: peripheral blood. This receptor was identified in a woman in her thirties or forties with Graves' ophthalmopathy. The CDR3 nucleotides read TGTGCCAGCCACAGGGGGAGCGATCAGCCCCAGCATTTT. It specifies CASHRGSDQPQHF.